This TCR beta chain was obtained from a study of control samples from healthy donors and cancer patients. The data were produced by immunoSEQ multiplex PCR, yet TCRdb's version contains in-frame clones alone and is incomplete. The sample records about 160,000 clones, roughly 94% being singletons. The sequence was collected from a man aged 60-69 years with colorectal cancer. The material sequenced was PBMCs.

The CDR3 sequence is CASSLGGAKTDTQYF. The CDR3 nucleotides are TGTGCCAGCAGTTTAGGGGGGGCCAAGACAGATACGCAGTATTTT. This rearrangement joins TRBV27 to TRBJ2-3, with a tentative D call TRBD2 (7 bases). Germline values: CDR1 MNHEY, CDR2 SMNVEV (reference sequence). V dropped 2 bases and J dropped 3 bases, with 12 bases sitting between them. The CDR3 has 15 residues.